This TCR beta chain was recovered during a study of human CD8 memory T cell subsets. Preparation of the TCR beta libraries relied on UMI-labeled 5' RACE. Original processing methods: Functional CDR3 beta clonotypes numbered about 3,000 to 20,000 per TCR beta library. TCRdb re-called the 5' RACE reads, yielding one record per CDR3 amino acid sequence without DNA. Clone size and V and J calls follow TCRdb, not the original study. This table holds more than 15,000 distinct CDR3 sequences. Comment on this clonotype: What it binds is unknown.

Extraction of RNA, which was performed with an RNeasy Mini Kit, drew on duplicate vials of about 160,000 sorted CD8+ T cells per subset. CDR3 length: 13 amino acids. The germline V gene encodes CDR1 SGDLS and CDR2 YYNGEE. Study outcomes and limitations: Beta chains alone were the T cell receptor chains sequenced in the study. Chao1-based estimation suggested that stem-like memory T cells exhibit greater diversity than precursor exhausted T cells.

Sequenced input: CD8+ stem-like memory T cells (TSCM and TCM) sorted from PBMCs. Indicated subset: stem-like memory CD8 T cells (TSTEM), CCR7+ PD-1- TIGIT-. The receptor comes from a human donor in good health. The rearrangement links TRBV9 to TRBJ2-1; TCRdb's assignment of TRBD1 cannot be checked, as there is no DNA. CDR3 sequence reads: CASSVISGNEQFF.